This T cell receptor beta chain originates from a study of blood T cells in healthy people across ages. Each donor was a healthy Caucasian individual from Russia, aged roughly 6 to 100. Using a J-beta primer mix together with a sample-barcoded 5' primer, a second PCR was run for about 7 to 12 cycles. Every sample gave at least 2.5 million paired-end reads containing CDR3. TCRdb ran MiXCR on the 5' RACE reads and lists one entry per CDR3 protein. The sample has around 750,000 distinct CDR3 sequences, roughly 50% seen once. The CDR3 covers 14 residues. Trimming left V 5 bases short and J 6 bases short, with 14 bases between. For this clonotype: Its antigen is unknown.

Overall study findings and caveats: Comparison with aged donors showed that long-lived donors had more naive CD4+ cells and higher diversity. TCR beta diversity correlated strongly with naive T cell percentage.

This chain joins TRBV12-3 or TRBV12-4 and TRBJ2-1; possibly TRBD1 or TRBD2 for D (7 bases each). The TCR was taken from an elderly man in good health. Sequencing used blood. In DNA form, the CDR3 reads TGTGCCAGCAGTAGGCAGGGGGGGGGCAATGAGCAGTTCTTC. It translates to CASSRQGGGNEQFF.